A single sample is the source of the 10 T cell receptor beta chains below, sequenced in a study of early T cells in non-severe SARS-CoV-2 infection. TCRdb passed the 5' RACE reads through MiXCR, listing each CDR3 protein once. The sample yields more than 95,000 distinct CDR3 sequences, approximately 17% seen once. The sequencing input was whole blood. These receptors were obtained from an adult who was a healthcare worker with PCR-confirmed SARS-CoV-2 infection or an uninfected control (not recorded which).

The chain combines TRBV7-2 with TRBJ2-5; 10 bases map to TRBD2. Germline CDR1 is SGHTA and CDR2 is FQGNSA. J gave up 2 bases and V 2 bases, and 5 bases lay outside the gene matches. The CDR3 consists of 16 residues. CDR3 nucleotide sequence: TGTGCCAGCAGCTTAAGTCGAGCGGGGGGGCAAGAGACCCAGTACTTC. Protein: CASSLSRAGGQETQYF. Full variable domain (missing parts from reference TRBV7-2 and TRBJ2-5): GAGVSQSPSNKVTEKGKDVELRCDPISGHTALYWYRQSLGQGLEFLIYFQGNSAPDKSGLPSDRFSAERTGGSVSTLTIQRTQQEDSAVYLCASSLSRAGGQETQYFGPGTRLLVL.

The table lists this clonotype with a few counts. The chain links TRBV20-1 to TRBJ2-3, with D uncertain. Per germline, CDR1 DFQATT and CDR2 SNEGSKA (reference sequence). The CDR3 contains 11 residues. V was shortened by 3 bases and J by 5 bases, with 6 bases between the two germline ends. CDR3 sequence (DNA): TGCAGTGCTAGCAAGGTAGATACGCAGTATTTT. This gives the protein CSASKVDTQYF.

This chain connects TRBV6-2 or TRBV6-3 to TRBJ2-5, with 13 nucleotides matching TRBD2. The J segment lost 0 bases and the V segment lost 5 bases, leaving 6 bases of the junction unmatched. The CDR3 is made up of 17 amino acids. Germline loops: CDR1 MNHEY, CDR2 SVGEGT. CDR3 DNA sequence: TGTGCCAGCAGTCGGACTAGCGGGAGAGGGGACCAAGAGACCCAGTACTTC. Amino acids: CASSRTSGRGDQETQYF.

The J gene is TRBJ2-3, the V gene TRBV20-1; TRBD2 agrees at 9 bases. CDR3 length: 15 residues. The ends lost 0 bases at V and 3 bases at J; junction bases unmatched: 4. The germline V gene has CDR1 DFQATT and CDR2 SNEGSKA (reference sequence). CDR3 sequence reads: CSARDPGLATDTQYF. The CDR3 DNA reads TGCAGTGCTAGAGATCCGGGACTAGCAACAGATACGCAGTATTTT.

On this clonotype: This sequence may be a read error, since a much larger clone differs from it by one base. The chain links TRBV2 to TRBJ1-1; D is possibly TRBD1 (6 bases). Germline V gene data show CDR1 as SNHLY and CDR2 as FYNNEI. There are 13 residues in the CDR3. Trimming took off 4 bases at V and 1 base at J, with 7 bases between the two ends. The CDR3 DNA reads as TGTGCCAGCAGTGGACAGGCGAACACTGAAGCTTTCTTT. Translating it yields CASSGQANTEAFF.

The V call is TRBV13, the J call TRBJ2-7; D gene ambiguous. CDR3 size: 14 residues. Trimming stripped 5 bases from V and 4 bases from J, with 15 bases between. Germline V gene lookup returns CDR1 PRHDT and CDR2 FYEKMQ (reference sequence). The CDR3 region is CASSPRARGYEQYF. CDR3 bases: TGTGCCAGCAGCCCTAGGGCGCGTGGGTACGAGCAGTACTTC.

This clonotype was seen only a few times. The chain carries TRBV27 and TRBJ2-1; D possibly corresponds to TRBD1 (7 bases). The CDR3 is 17 residues long. V was trimmed by 3 bases and J by 8 bases, leaving 23 bases between them. Germline values: CDR1 MNHEY, CDR2 SMNVEV (reference sequence). CDR3 in DNA: TGTGCCAGCAGTTTCGGAGGGGGCGAACAGGGCGTCGATGAGCAGTTCTTC. Protein sequence: CASSFGGGEQGVDEQFF.

This clonotype occurred a few times. The chain links TRBV12-3 or TRBV12-4 to TRBJ2-1; 12 bases line up with TRBD2. The CDR3 covers 16 residues. With 7 bases clipped from V and 9 bases from J, the junction kept 13 bases outside the gene matches. In DNA form, the CDR3 reads TGTGCCAGCACCCGTCGGACTAGCGGGACCCGAAGTGAGCAGTTCTTC. Amino acid sequence: CASTRRTSGTRSEQFF.

The rearrangement links TRBV5-1 to TRBJ1-3; TRBD1 matches at 7 bases. The germline gives CDR1 SGHRS, CDR2 YFSETQ. Losses at the gene ends were 4 bases for V and 2 bases for J; bases not matched to a gene: 3. The CDR3 is 14 residues long. CDR3 nucleotide sequence: TGCGCCAGCAGCCTAACAGGGGCTGGAAACACCATATATTTT. This gives the protein CASSLTGAGNTIYF.

Only a few counts were recorded for this clonotype. The genes are TRBV18 and TRBJ2-1; D is ambiguous. The CDR3 is made up of 12 amino acids. V dropped 3 bases and J dropped 5 bases, with 5 bases sitting between them. Germline V gene data show CDR1 as KGHSH and CDR2 as LQKENI. In DNA, the CDR3 is TGTGCCAGCTCACCTTCAAACAATGAGCAGTTCTTC. Amino acids: CASSPSNNEQFF.